The clone carrying this T cell receptor (beta chain) was detected ten times or more. Its antigen is unknown. V gave up 4 bases and J gave up 2 bases, with 10 bases separating them. The CDR3 extends over 14 amino acids. Researchers tagged individual cDNA molecules with unique molecular identifiers. TCRdb recomputed calls from the 5' RACE reads with MiXCR, one row per CDR3 protein. The sample lists more than 80,000 distinct CDR3 sequences; roughly 15% were seen once. The data derive from a study of early T cells in non-severe SARS-CoV-2 infection. Study context: The authors sequenced bulk RNA from unsorted whole blood, leaving chains unpaired.

Findings and caveats of the study: Matching against VDJdb likely underestimated virus-specific expansions, favoring anti-spike CD8.

This TCR was sampled from an adult who was a healthcare worker with PCR-confirmed SARS-CoV-2 infection or an uninfected control (not recorded which). V usage is TRBV12-3 or TRBV12-4 and J usage is TRBJ2-3, with a weak D call TRBD2 (7 bases). The sequenced sample was whole blood. The CDR3 reads CASSSGGYTDTQYF. CDR3 sequence (DNA): TGTGCCAGCAGTTCGGGGGGCTACACAGATACGCAGTATTTT.